This TCR beta chain is from a study of T cells in Graves' hyperthyroidism and ophthalmopathy. TCR beta CDR3 sequences were amplified from RNA transcripts. RT-PCR in the first round (using the HTBI primer set) targeted the TCR CDR3. MiXCR was run by TCRdb on the multiplex PCR reads, yielding one entry per CDR3 protein. The table shows a few hundred thousand distinct CDR3 sequences, with more than 15% occurring only once. Patients having uncontrolled infection, another autoimmune disease, pregnancy or lactation were not included. Thyroid ultrasound, orbital computed tomography, clinical symptoms, and serum thyroxine and TRAb underpinned diagnoses. The PBMCs studied were ones that came from about 10 ml fresh peripheral blood. The germline gives CDR1 LGHNA, CDR2 YSLEER. V lost 0 bases, J lost 7 bases, and 7 bases lay in between. This CDR3 spans 14 amino acids. The sample holds a few counts of this clonotype. The antigen remains undetermined.

Study conclusions and caveats: Before onset, ophthalmopathy was predicted by the model a median 6.5 months earlier.

Sequencing was carried out using blood. The rearrangement links TRBV4-3 to TRBJ1-6; D is unresolved. The TCR sequence derives from a woman aged 55 to 70 with Graves' ophthalmopathy. The CDR3 sequence is CASSQDFRNSPLHF. The CDR3 DNA reads as TGCGCCAGCAGCCAAGATTTCCGCAATTCACCCCTCCACTTT.